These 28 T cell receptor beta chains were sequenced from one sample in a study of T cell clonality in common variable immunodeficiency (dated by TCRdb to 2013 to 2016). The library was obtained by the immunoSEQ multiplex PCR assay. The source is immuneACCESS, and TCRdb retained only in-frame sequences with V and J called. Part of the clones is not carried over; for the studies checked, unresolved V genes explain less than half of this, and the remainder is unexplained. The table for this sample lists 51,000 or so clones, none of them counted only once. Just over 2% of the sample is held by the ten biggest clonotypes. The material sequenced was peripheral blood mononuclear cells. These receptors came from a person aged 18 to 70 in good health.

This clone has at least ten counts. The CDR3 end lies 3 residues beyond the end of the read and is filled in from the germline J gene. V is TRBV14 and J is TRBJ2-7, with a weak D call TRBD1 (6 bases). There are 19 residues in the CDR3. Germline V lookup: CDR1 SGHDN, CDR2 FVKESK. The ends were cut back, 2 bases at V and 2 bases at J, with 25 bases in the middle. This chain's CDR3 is CASSQIQGFLLIRTYEQYF. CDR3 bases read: TGTGCCAGCAGCCAAATACAGGGATTCCTTCTCATCCGGACCTACGAG.

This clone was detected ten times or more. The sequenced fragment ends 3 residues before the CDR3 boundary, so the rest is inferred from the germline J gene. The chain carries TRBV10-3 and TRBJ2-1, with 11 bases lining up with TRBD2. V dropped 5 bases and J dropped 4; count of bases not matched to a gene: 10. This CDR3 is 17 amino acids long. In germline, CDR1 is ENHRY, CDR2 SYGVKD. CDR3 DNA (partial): TGTGCCATCAGTTTTTCCGGGACTAGCGGAGTTTACAATGAG. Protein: CAISFSGTSGVYNE. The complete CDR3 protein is CAISFSGTSGVYNEQFF.

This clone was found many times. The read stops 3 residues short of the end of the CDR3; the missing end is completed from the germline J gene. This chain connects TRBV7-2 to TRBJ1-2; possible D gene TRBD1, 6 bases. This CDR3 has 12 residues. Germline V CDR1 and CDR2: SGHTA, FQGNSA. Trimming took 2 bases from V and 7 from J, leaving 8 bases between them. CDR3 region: CASSLQGSGYTF. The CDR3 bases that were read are TGTGCCAGCAGCTTACAGGGGTCTGGC.

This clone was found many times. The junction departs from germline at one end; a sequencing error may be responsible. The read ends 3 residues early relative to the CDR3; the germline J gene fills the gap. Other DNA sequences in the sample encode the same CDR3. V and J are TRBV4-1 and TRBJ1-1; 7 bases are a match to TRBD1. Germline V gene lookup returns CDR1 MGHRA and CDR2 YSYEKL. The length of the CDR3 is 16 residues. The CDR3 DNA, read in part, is TGCGCCAGTAGCCAACGGACAGGAGAGTGGAGCACTGAA. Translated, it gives CASSQRTGEWSTE. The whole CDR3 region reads CASSQRTGEWSTEAFF.

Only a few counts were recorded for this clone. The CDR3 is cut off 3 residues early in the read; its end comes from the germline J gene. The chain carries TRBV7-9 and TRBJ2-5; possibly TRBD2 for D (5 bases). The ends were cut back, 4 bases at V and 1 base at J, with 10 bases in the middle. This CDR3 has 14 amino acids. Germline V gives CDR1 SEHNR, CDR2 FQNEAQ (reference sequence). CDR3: CASSYTRGQETQYF. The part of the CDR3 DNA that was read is TGTGCCAGCAGCTACACTAGAGGCCAAGAGACC.

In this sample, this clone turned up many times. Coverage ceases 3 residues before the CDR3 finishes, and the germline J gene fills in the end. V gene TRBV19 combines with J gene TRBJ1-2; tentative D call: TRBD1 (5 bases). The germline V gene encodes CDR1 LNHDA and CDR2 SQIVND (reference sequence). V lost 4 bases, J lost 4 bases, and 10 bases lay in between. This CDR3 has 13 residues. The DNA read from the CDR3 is TGTGCCAGTAGTAGCCGACAGACCTATGGC. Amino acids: CASSSRQTYG. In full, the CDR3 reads CASSSRQTYGYTF. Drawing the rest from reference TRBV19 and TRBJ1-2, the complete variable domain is DGGITQSPKYLFRKEGQNVTLSCEQNLNHDAMYWYRQDPGQGLRLIYYSQIVNDFQKGDIAEGYSVSREKKESFPLTVTSAQKNPTAFYLCASSSRQTYGYTFGSGTRLTVV.

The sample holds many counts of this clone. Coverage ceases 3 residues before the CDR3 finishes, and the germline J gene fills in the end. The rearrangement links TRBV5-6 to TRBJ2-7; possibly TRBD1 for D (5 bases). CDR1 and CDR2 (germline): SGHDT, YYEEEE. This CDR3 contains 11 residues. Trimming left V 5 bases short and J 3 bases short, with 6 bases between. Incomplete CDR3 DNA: TGTGCCAGCAGTCAGGGCTACGAG. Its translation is CASSQGYE. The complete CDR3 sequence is CASSQGYEQYF.

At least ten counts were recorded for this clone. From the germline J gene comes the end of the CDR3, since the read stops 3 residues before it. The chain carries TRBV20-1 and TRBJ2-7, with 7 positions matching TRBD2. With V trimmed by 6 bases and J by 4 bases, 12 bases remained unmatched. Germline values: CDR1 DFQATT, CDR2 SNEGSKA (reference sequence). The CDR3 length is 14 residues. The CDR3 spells CSAADIAGGYEQYF. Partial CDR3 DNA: TGCAGTGCAGCTGACATAGCGGGCGGATACGAG.

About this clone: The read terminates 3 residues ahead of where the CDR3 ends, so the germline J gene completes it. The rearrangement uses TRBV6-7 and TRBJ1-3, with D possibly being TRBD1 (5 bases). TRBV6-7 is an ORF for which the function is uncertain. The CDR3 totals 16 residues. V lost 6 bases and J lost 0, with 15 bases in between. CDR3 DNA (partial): TGTGCCAGCAGATTAAACAGGAACGTCTCTGGAAACACC. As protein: CASRLNRNVSGNT. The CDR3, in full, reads CASRLNRNVSGNTIYF.

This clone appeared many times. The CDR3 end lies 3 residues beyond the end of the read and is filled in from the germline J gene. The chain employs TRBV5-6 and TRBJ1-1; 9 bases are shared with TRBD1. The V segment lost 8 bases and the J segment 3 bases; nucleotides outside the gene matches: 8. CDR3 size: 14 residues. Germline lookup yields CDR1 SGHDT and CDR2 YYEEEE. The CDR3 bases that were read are TGTGCCAGGAACCGGGACAGGGCCGACACTGAA. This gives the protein CARNRDRADTE. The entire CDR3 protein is CARNRDRADTEAFF.

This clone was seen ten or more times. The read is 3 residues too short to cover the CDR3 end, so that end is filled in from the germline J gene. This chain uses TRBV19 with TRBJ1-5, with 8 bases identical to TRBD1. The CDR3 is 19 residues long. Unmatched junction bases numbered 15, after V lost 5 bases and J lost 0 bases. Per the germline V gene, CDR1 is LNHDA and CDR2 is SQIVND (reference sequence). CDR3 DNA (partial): TGTGCCAGTAGTGGGTCTGAAGGGACAGGATCTCTTAGCAATCAGCCC. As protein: CASSGSEGTGSLSNQP. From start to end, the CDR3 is CASSGSEGTGSLSNQPQHF.

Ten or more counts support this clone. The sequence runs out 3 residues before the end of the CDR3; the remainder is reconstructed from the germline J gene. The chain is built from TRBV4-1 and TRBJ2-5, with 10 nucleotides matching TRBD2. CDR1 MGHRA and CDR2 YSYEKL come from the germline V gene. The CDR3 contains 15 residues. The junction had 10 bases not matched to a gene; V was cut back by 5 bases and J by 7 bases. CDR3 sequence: CASSTSSGGGGTQYF. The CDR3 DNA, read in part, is TGCGCCAGCAGCACGTCTAGCGGGGGCGGCGGGACC.

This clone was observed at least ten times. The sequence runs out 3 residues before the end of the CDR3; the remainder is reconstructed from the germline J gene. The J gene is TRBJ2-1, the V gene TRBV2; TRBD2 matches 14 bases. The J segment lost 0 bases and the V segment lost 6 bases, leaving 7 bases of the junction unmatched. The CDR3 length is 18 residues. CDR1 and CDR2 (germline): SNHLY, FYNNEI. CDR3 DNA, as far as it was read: TGTGCCAGCAGCTCGGGACTAGCGGGAGTTTCCTCCTACAATGAG. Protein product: CASSSGLAGVSSYNE. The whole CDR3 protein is CASSSGLAGVSSYNEQFF.

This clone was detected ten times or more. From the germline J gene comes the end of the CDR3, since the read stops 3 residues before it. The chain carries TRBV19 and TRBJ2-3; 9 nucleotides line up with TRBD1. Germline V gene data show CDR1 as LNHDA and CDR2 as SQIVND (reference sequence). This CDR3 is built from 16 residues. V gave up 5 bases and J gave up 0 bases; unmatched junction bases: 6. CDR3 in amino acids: CASSSTGGRSTDTQYF. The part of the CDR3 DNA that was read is TGTGCCAGTAGTTCTACAGGGGGCCGGAGCACAGATACG.

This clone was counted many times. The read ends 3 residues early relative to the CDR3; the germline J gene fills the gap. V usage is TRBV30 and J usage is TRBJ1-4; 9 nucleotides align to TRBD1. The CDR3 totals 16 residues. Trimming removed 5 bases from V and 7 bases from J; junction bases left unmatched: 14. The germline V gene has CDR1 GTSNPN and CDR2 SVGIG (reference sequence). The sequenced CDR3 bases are TGTGCCTGGGGGTTACGGACAGGGGTCGGGGGTGAAAAA. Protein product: CAWGLRTGVGGEK. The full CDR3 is CAWGLRTGVGGEKLFF.

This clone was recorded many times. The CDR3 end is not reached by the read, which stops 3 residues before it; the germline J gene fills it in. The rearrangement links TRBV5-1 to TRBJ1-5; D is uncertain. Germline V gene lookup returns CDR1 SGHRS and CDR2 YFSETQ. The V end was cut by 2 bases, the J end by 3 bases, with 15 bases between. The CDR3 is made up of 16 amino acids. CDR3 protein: CASSFFSDSFNQPQHF. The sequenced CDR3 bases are TGCGCCAGCAGCTTCTTTAGTGACTCTTTCAATCAGCCC.

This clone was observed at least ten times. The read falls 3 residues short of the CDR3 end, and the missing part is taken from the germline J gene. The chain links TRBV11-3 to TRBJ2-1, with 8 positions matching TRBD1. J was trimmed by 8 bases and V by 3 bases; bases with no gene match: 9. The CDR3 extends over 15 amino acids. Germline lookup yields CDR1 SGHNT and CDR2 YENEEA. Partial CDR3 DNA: TGTGCCAGCAGCTTGGGCAGGGGGCGGATCGATGAG. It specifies CASSLGRGRIDE. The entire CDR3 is CASSLGRGRIDEQFF.

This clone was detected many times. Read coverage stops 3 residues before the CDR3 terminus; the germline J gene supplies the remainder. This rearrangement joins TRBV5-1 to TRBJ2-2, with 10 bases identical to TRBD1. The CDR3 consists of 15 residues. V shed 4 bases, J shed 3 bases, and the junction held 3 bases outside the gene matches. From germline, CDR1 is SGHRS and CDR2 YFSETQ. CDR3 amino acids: CASSPGTGDTGELFF. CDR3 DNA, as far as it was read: TGCGCCAGCAGCCCCGGGACAGGGGACACCGGGGAG.

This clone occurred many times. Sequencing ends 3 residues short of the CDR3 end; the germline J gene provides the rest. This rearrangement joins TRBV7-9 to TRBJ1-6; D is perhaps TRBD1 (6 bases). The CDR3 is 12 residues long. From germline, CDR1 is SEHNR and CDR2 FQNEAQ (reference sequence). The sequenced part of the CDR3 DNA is TGTGCCAGCAGACCCGGACAGCTCACC. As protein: CASRPGQLT. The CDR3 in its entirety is CASRPGQLTLHF.

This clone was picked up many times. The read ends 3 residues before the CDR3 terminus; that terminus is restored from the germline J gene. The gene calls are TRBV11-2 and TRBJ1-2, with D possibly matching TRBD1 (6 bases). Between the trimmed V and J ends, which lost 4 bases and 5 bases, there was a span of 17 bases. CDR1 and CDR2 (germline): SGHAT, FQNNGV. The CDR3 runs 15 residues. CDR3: CASSSGDIKTYGYTF. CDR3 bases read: TGTGCCAGCAGCTCTGGGGACATTAAGACGTATGGC. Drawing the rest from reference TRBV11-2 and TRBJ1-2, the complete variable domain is EAGVAQSPRYKIIEKRQSVAFWCNPISGHATLYWYQQILGQGPKLLIQFQNNGVVDDSQLPKDRFSAERLKGVDSTLKIQPAKLEDSAVYLCASSSGDIKTYGYTFGSGTRLTVV.

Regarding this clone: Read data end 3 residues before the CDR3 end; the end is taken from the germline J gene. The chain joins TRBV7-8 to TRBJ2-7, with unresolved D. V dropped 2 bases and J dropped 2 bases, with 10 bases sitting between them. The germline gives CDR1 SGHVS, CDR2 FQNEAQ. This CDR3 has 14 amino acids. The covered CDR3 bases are TGTGCCAGCAGCTTATGGGCGCAGCCCTACGAG. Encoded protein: CASSLWAQPYE. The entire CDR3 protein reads CASSLWAQPYEQYF.

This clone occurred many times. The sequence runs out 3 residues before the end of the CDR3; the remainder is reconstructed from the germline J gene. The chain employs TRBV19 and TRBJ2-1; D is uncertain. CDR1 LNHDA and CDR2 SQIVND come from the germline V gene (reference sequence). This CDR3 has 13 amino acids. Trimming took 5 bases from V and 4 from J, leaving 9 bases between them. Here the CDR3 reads CASSRMTYNEQFF. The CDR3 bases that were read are TGTGCCAGTAGTCGGATGACTTACAATGAG.

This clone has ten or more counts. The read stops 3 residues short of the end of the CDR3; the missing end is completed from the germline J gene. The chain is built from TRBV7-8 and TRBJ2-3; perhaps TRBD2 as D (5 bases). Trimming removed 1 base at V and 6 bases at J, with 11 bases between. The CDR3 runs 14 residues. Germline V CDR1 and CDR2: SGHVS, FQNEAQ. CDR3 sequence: CASSLDQLVDTQYF. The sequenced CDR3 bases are TGTGCCAGCAGCTTAGACCAACTAGTGGATACG. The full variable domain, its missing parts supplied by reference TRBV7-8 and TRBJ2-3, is GAGVSQSPRYKVAKRGQDVALRCDPISGHVSLFWYQQALGQGPEFLTYFQNEAQLDKSGLPSDRFFAERPEGSVSTLKIQRTQQEDSAVYLCASSLDQLVDTQYFGPGTRLTVL.

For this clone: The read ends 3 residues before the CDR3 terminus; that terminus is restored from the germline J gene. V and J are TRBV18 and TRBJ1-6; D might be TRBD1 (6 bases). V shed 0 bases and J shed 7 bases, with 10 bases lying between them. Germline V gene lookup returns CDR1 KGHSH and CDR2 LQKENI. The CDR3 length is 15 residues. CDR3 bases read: TGTGCCAGCTCACCACCTTACAGGGTAAATTCACCC. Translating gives CASSPPYRVNSP. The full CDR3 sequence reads CASSPPYRVNSPLHF.

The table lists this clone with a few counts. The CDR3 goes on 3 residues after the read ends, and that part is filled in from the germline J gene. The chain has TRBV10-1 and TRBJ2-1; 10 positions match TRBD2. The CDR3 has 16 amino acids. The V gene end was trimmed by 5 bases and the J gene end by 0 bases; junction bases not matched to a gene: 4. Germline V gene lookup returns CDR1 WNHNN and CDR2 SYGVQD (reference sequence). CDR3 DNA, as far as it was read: TGCGCCAGCAGTCCGAGGACTAGCGGCTCCTACAATGAG. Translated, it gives CASSPRTSGSYNE. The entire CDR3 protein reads CASSPRTSGSYNEQFF.

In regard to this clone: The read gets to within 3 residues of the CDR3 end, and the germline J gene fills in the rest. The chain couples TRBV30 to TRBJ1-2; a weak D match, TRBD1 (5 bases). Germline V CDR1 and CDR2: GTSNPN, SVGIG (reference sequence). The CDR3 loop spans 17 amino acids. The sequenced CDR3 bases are TGTGCCTGGAGTGTCGACACCTCCGGGACTAGCGTTTACGAC. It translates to CAWSVDTSGTSVYD. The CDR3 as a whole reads CAWSVDTSGTSVYDYTF.

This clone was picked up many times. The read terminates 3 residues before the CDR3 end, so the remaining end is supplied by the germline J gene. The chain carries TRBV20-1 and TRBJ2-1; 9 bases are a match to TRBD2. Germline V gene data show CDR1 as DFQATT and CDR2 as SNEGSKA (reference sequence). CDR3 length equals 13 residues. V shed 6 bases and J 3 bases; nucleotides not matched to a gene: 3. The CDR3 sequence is CSAQAGGYNEQFF. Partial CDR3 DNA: TGCAGTGCGCAAGCGGGAGGCTACAATGAG.

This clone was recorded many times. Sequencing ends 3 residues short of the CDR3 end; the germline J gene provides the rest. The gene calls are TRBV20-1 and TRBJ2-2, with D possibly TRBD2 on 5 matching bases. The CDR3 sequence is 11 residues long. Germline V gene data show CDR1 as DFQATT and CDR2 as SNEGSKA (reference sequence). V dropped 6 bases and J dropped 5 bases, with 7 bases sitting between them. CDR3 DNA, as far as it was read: TGCAGTGCCCCGGGGACCGGGGAG. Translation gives CSAPGTGE. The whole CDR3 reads CSAPGTGELFF.